Listed below are T cell receptor beta chains from one sample, sequenced in a study of cytomegalovirus exposure and HLA in healthy donors. TCRdb keeps only in-frame clones here, not all; method: immunoSEQ multiplex PCR. This table holds 100,000 to 150,000 clones, over 65% found once. The sample taken for sequencing was PBMCs. The receptors originated from a female donor in good health and CMV-seropositive. Each CDR3 is given with its conserved first and last residue. The order of the fields is clone size, J gene, D gene, V gene, CDR3 DNA, CDR3 protein. The D gene is left open where the match is weak. Rows give clone size only sometimes, using once, few, many, or a class for an expanded clone.

clone size: -; J gene: TRBJ2-1; D gene: -; V gene: TRBV29-1; CDR3 DNA: TGCAGCGTTGAAGATAAAATTGACAGACCCCGCAATGAGCAGTTCTTC; CDR3 protein: CSVEDKIDRPRNEQFF
clone size: -; J gene: TRBJ2-7; D gene: -; V gene: TRBV7-9; CDR3 DNA: TGTGCCAGCAGAGGGGGTGGGGAGCAGTACTTC; CDR3 protein: CASRGGGEQYF
clone size: -; J gene: TRBJ1-1; D gene: -; V gene: TRBV5-1; CDR3 DNA: TGCGCCAGCAGCTTGGGACAGTCCTGGAACACTGAAGCTTTCTTT; CDR3 protein: CASSLGQSWNTEAFF
clone size: -; J gene: TRBJ1-5; D gene: -; V gene: TRBV30; CDR3 DNA: TGTGCCCGTTCCTACAATCAGCCCCAGCATTTT; CDR3 protein: CARSYNQPQHF
clone size: -; J gene: TRBJ1-1; D gene: -; V gene: TRBV4-1; CDR3 DNA: TGCGCCAGCAGCCAAGCCCACTTGAACACTGAAGCTTTCTTT; CDR3 protein: CASSQAHLNTEAFF
clone size: -; J gene: TRBJ1-3; D gene: -; V gene: TRBV28; CDR3 DNA: TGTGCCAGCAGTTTGGGGGGGAGCTCTGGAAACACCATATATTTT; CDR3 protein: CASSLGGSSGNTIYF
clone size: -; J gene: TRBJ2-2; D gene: TRBD2; V gene: TRBV2; CDR3 DNA: TGTGCCAGCAGTGAGGCTAGCGGGGTCACCGGGGAGCTGTTTTTT; CDR3 protein: CASSEASGVTGELFF
clone size: once; J gene: TRBJ2-2; D gene: -; V gene: TRBV4-1; CDR3 DNA: TGCGCCAGCAGCCGACGGGGGGCGGGGACCGGGGAGCTGTTTTTT; CDR3 protein: CASSRRGAGTGELFF
clone size: -; J gene: TRBJ1-1; D gene: TRBD1; V gene: TRBV19; CDR3 DNA: TGTGCCAGTAGTATTAGACAGGGGGTTGAAGCTTTCTTT; CDR3 protein: CASSIRQGVEAFF
clone size: -; J gene: TRBJ2-7; D gene: TRBD1; V gene: TRBV4-1; CDR3 DNA: TGCGCCAGCAGCCAAGGACAGGGGGCTAGGAACGAGCAGTACTTC; CDR3 protein: CASSQGQGARNEQYF
clone size: -; J gene: TRBJ2-1; D gene: TRBD2; V gene: TRBV7-2; CDR3 DNA: TGTGCCAGCAGCTTATGGAATAGCGGGGCATACAATGAGCAGTTCTTC; CDR3 protein: CASSLWNSGAYNEQFF
clone size: -; J gene: TRBJ2-7; D gene: TRBD1; V gene: TRBV5-5; CDR3 DNA: TGTGCCAGCAGCCAAACCGGGACAGGGGTCGAGGAGCAGTACTTC; CDR3 protein: CASSQTGTGVEEQYF
clone size: -; J gene: TRBJ2-7; D gene: -; V gene: TRBV2; CDR3 DNA: TGTGCCAGCAGGATGGCCAGGCCTTCCTACGAGCAGTACTTC; CDR3 protein: CASRMARPSYEQYF
clone size: -; J gene: TRBJ1-1; D gene: -; V gene: TRBV5-4; CDR3 DNA: TGTGCCAGCAGCTTCGCAGGGTTTCAGTCTGAAGCTTTCTTT; CDR3 protein: CASSFAGFQSEAFF
clone size: -; J gene: TRBJ2-5; D gene: -; V gene: TRBV7-9; CDR3 DNA: TGTGCCAGCAGCTTAGTCGCGTCATACCAAGAGACCCAGTACTTC; CDR3 protein: CASSLVASYQETQYF
clone size: -; J gene: TRBJ2-3; D gene: TRBD1; V gene: TRBV7-3; CDR3 DNA: TGTGCCAGCAGCTTACGTCAGGGGGGCACAGATACGCAGTATTTT; CDR3 protein: CASSLRQGGTDTQYF
clone size: -; J gene: TRBJ2-7; D gene: -; V gene: TRBV6-1; CDR3 DNA: TGTGCCAGCAGTGAAGCGGCAGGGCCTTCCTACGAGCAGTACTTC; CDR3 protein: CASSEAAGPSYEQYF
clone size: -; J gene: TRBJ2-7; D gene: TRBD2; V gene: TRBV25-1; CDR3 DNA: TGTGCCAGCAGTGGAGGGGTGGGGGGGGTCGGCTACGAGCAGTACTTC; CDR3 protein: CASSGGVGGVGYEQYF
clone size: -; J gene: TRBJ1-2; D gene: TRBD1; V gene: TRBV2; CDR3 DNA: TGTGCCAGCAGGCTCGGACAGGGAGCTAACTATGGCTACACCTTC; CDR3 protein: CASRLGQGANYGYTF
clone size: -; J gene: TRBJ2-4; D gene: -; V gene: TRBV25-1; CDR3 DNA: TGTGCCAGCAGTGACCCATTGGGCAGGGCCAAAAACATTCAGTACTTC; CDR3 protein: CASSDPLGRAKNIQYF
clone size: few; J gene: TRBJ2-3; D gene: TRBD2; V gene: TRBV5-1; CDR3 DNA: TGCGCCAGCAGGTCCCGGACTAGCGGGATGGGCCCAGATACGCAGTATTTT; CDR3 protein: CASRSRTSGMGPDTQYF
clone size: few; J gene: TRBJ1-1; D gene: TRBD1; V gene: TRBV10-3; CDR3 DNA: TGTGCCATCAGTGAGAGGACAGGGGGCGGGACTGAAGCTTTCTTT; CDR3 protein: CAISERTGGGTEAFF
clone size: -; J gene: TRBJ2-1; D gene: -; V gene: TRBV11-1; CDR3 DNA: TGTGCCAGCAGCTTAGTTCTGCAGGGGCGATACAATGAGCAGTTCTTC; CDR3 protein: CASSLVLQGRYNEQFF
clone size: -; J gene: TRBJ1-2; D gene: TRBD1; V gene: TRBV30; CDR3 DNA: TGTGCCTGGAGTGTACCGACAGGGGGAGATGGCTACACCTTC; CDR3 protein: CAWSVPTGGDGYTF
clone size: -; J gene: TRBJ2-1; D gene: TRBD1; V gene: TRBV5-1; CDR3 DNA: TGCGCCAGCAGCCTATCCGGGACAGGGGTCCCCAATGAGCAGTTCTTC; CDR3 protein: CASSLSGTGVPNEQFF
clone size: -; J gene: TRBJ2-7; D gene: -; V gene: TRBV4-2; CDR3 DNA: TGTGCCAGCAGCCAAGAGCCAGGGATGTACGAGCAGTACTTC; CDR3 protein: CASSQEPGMYEQYF
clone size: -; J gene: TRBJ2-2; D gene: -; V gene: TRBV25-1; CDR3 DNA: TGTGCCAGCAGTGAATTTGGCAGGGGCACCGGGGAGCTGTTTTTT; CDR3 protein: CASSEFGRGTGELFF
clone size: -; J gene: TRBJ2-7; D gene: -; V gene: TRBV11-2; CDR3 DNA: TGTGCCAGCAGCCACATTCTCAGCGAGCAGTACTTC; CDR3 protein: CASSHILSEQYF
clone size: -; J gene: TRBJ2-7; D gene: -; V gene: TRBV7-2; CDR3 DNA: TGTGCCAGCAGCCGAGCCTACGAGCAGTACTTC; CDR3 protein: CASSRAYEQYF
clone size: -; J gene: TRBJ1-1; D gene: TRBD1; V gene: TRBV30; CDR3 DNA: TGTGCCTGGGGACAGGGAGGGACTGAAGCTTTCTTT; CDR3 protein: CAWGQGGTEAFF
clone size: -; J gene: TRBJ1-1; D gene: TRBD1; V gene: TRBV7-3; CDR3 DNA: TGTGCCAGCAGCCCCGTTCCCCCGGGACAGGGGGCAAGCACTGAAGCTTTCTTT; CDR3 protein: CASSPVPPGQGASTEAFF
clone size: -; J gene: TRBJ2-5; D gene: -; V gene: TRBV6-6; CDR3 DNA: TGTGCCAGCGCCTGGGGGCCCGGCCAAGAGACCCAGTACTTC; CDR3 protein: CASAWGPGQETQYF
clone size: -; J gene: TRBJ1-6; D gene: -; V gene: TRBV18; CDR3 DNA: TGTGCCAGCTCAGAAAACAGGGATGCACCCCTCCACTTT; CDR3 protein: CASSENRDAPLHF
clone size: -; J gene: TRBJ2-5; D gene: -; V gene: TRBV5-6; CDR3 DNA: TGTGCCAGCAGCCTAGGGGTAAAAGAGACCCAGTACTTC; CDR3 protein: CASSLGVKETQYF
clone size: -; J gene: TRBJ2-5; D gene: -; V gene: TRBV14; CDR3 DNA: TGTGCCAGCAGCCCACATAAACAAGAGACCCAGTACTTC; CDR3 protein: CASSPHKQETQYF
clone size: -; J gene: TRBJ2-7; D gene: TRBD1; V gene: TRBV19; CDR3 DNA: TGTGCCAGTGGAGTGGGACAGGGCTACGAGCAGTACTTC; CDR3 protein: CASGVGQGYEQYF
clone size: -; J gene: TRBJ2-7; D gene: -; V gene: TRBV7-9; CDR3 DNA: TGTGCCAGCAGCTCCGCGGTGGACTGGGGATCCTACGAGCAGTACTTC; CDR3 protein: CASSSAVDWGSYEQYF
clone size: -; J gene: TRBJ2-5; D gene: -; V gene: TRBV2; CDR3 DNA: TGTGCCAGCAGACAGGGCCGCGAGACCCAGTACTTC; CDR3 protein: CASRQGRETQYF
clone size: few; J gene: TRBJ2-2; D gene: TRBD2; V gene: TRBV19; CDR3 DNA: TGTGCCAGTAGTACCGGGCGGGGCGGGAGGGCCGGGGAGCTGTTTTTT; CDR3 protein: CASSTGRGGRAGELFF
clone size: -; J gene: TRBJ1-4; D gene: -; V gene: TRBV6-5; CDR3 DNA: TGTGCCAGCAGTTATGGATATGCCCCCGGAGATGAAAAACTGTTTTTT; CDR3 protein: CASSYGYAPGDEKLFF
clone size: -; J gene: TRBJ2-1; D gene: TRBD2; V gene: TRBV9; CDR3 DNA: TGTGCCAGCAGCATACACAAGCGGGGGGCTTCCTACAATGAGCAGTTCTTC; CDR3 protein: CASSIHKRGASYNEQFF
clone size: -; J gene: TRBJ2-7; D gene: TRBD1; V gene: TRBV5-1; CDR3 DNA: TGCGCCAGCAGATATGGACAGGCTACCTCCTACGAGCAGTACTTC; CDR3 protein: CASRYGQATSYEQYF
clone size: few; J gene: TRBJ2-7; D gene: TRBD2; V gene: TRBV5-4; CDR3 DNA: TGTGCCAGCAGTCCACCGGGACTAGCCGAAGGCGAGCAGTACTTC; CDR3 protein: CASSPPGLAEGEQYF
clone size: -; J gene: TRBJ1-6; D gene: TRBD1; V gene: TRBV7-8; CDR3 DNA: TGTGCCAGCAGCTTAGGGGACAGGGGATTTAGTCGAGCACCCCTCCACTTT; CDR3 protein: CASSLGDRGFSRAPLHF
clone size: -; J gene: TRBJ2-3; D gene: TRBD2; V gene: TRBV11-2; CDR3 DNA: TGTGCCAGCAGCTTTTGGACTAGCGGGGGGGCCGGTGATACGCAGTATTTT; CDR3 protein: CASSFWTSGGAGDTQYF
clone size: few; J gene: TRBJ1-2; D gene: TRBD1; V gene: TRBV19; CDR3 DNA: TGTGCCAGTAGTATTACAGGGGGCTCAGATGGCTACACCTTC; CDR3 protein: CASSITGGSDGYTF